A single sample is the source of the 12 T cell receptor beta chains below, sequenced in a study of T cells in Graves' hyperthyroidism and ophthalmopathy. Regions amplified from RNA transcripts were the TCR beta CDR3 regions. A set of HTBI primers served as the primers for a first-round RT-PCR of the TCR CDR3. From the multiplex PCR reads, TCRdb called clonotypes with MiXCR, one entry per CDR3 protein. The sample gives 500,000 to 600,000 distinct CDR3 sequences, 40% to 55% of which show up once; about 40% is in the top ten. Sequenced: peripheral blood or thyroid tissue (not recorded which). The receptors stem from an adult woman with Graves' disease, either hyperthyroidism or ophthalmopathy (not recorded which).

This chain links TRBV29-1 with TRBJ1-2; TRBD1 aligns across 7 bases. CDR1 is SQVTM and CDR2 is ANQGSEA in the germline V gene. This CDR3 contains 13 residues. V lost 8 bases to trimming and J lost 8 bases; unmatched junction nucleotides: 14. CDR3 DNA sequence: TGCAGCTTAGACTCAGGGGGATATGGCGGCTACACCTTC. Its protein product is CSLDSGGYGGYTF.

The chain couples TRBV12-3 or TRBV12-4 to TRBJ1-6; no clear D gene. V was shortened by 1 base and J by 5 bases, with 3 bases between the two germline ends. This CDR3 is 13 amino acids long. The CDR3 region has the DNA TGTGCCAGCAGTTTAGATGATAATTCACCCCTCCACTTT. Translation gives CASSLDDNSPLHF.

This clonotype was seen more than once but under ten times. V gene TRBV7-8 combines with J gene TRBJ2-5, with 12 bases aligning to TRBD1. The CDR3 is 13 amino acids. Per germline, CDR1 SGHVS and CDR2 FQNEAQ. The CDR3, as DNA: TGTGCTGACCGGGACAGGGGGCTTGAGACCCAGTACTTC. This encodes CADRDRGLETQYF.

This clonotype was seen only a few times. The gene calls are TRBV7-2 and TRBJ1-1, with a tentative D call TRBD1 (5 bases). The CDR3 consists of 15 residues. V was trimmed by 2 bases and J by 3 bases, leaving 13 bases between them. Germline CDR1 and CDR2: SGHTA and FQGNSA. The CDR3 here is CASSLILGPHTEAFF. CDR3 nucleotides: TGTGCCAGCAGCTTAATCCTGGGGCCGCACACTGAAGCTTTCTTT.

This clonotype was seen just once. The genes are TRBV5-4 and TRBJ2-5; D may be TRBD1 (5 bases). Germline V CDR1 and CDR2: SGHNT, YYREEE (reference sequence). The germline V and J ends were trimmed by 4 bases and 2 bases, with 9 bases remaining between them. This CDR3 region has 13 residues. The DNA of the CDR3 is TGTGCCAGCAGCCAGGACACGCAAGAGACCCAGTACTTC. This encodes CASSQDTQETQYF.

In this sample, this clonotype turned up many times. The chain recombines TRBV20-1 with TRBJ2-7; the match to TRBD1 covers 8 bases. J was trimmed by 2 bases and V by 0 bases; bases with no gene match: 0. The CDR3 runs to 13 residues. Germline lookup yields CDR1 DFQATT and CDR2 SNEGSKA (reference sequence). The CDR3 spells CSARDRGPYEQYF. The CDR3 bases are TGCAGTGCTAGAGACAGGGGGCCCTACGAGCAGTACTTC.

This clonotype has a count of ten or more. The chain links TRBV7-2 to TRBJ1-5; D remains ambiguous. V gave up 5 bases and J gave up 4 bases, with 12 bases separating them. CDR1 is SGHTA and CDR2 is FQGNSA in the germline V gene. The CDR3 spans 14 residues. The CDR3 loop reads CASSQSGLNQPQHF. Written as DNA, the CDR3 is TGTGCCAGCAGCCAATCAGGTCTTAATCAGCCCCAGCATTTT.

CDR3 sequence reads: CASSPRQGFNSPLHF. The CDR3 nucleotides are TGTGCCAGCAGTCCAAGACAGGGTTTTAATTCACCCCTCCACTTT. V is TRBV9 and J is TRBJ1-6; 7 bases align to TRBD1. Trimming cost V 5 bases and J 6 bases; bases outside gene matches: 8. CDR1 and CDR2 (germline): SGDLS, YYNGEE. This CDR3 comprises 15 residues.

The chain combines TRBV7-2 with TRBJ2-5; TRBD2 aligns across 7 bases. Germline V gives CDR1 SGHTA, CDR2 FQGNSA. CDR3 length: 14 residues. V lost 4 bases, J lost 4 bases, and 6 bases stayed unmatched. The CDR3 region has the DNA TGTGCCAGCAGCTCCCGGGGAGGGGTAGAGACCCAGTACTTC. Encoded protein: CASSSRGGVETQYF.

On this clonotype: A read error may explain this, as a much larger clone is one base away. This chain joins TRBV20-1 and TRBJ2-5; 11 bases fit TRBD2. The V gene's germline CDR1 is DFQATT and CDR2 SNEGSKA (reference sequence). The CDR3 has 16 residues. In DNA form, the CDR3 reads TGCAGTGCTAGACCCGGGACTAGCGGATTGCAAGAGACCCAGTGCTTC. Its protein is CSARPGTSGLQETQCF.

This rearrangement joins TRBV9 to TRBJ1-2, with D possibly matching TRBD1 (5 bases). V was cut by 7 bases and J by 6 bases, with 16 bases left in between. The CDR3 sequence is 13 residues long. Germline V CDR1 and CDR2: SGDLS, YYNGEE. The CDR3 coding sequence is TGTGCCAGCTGCGCTCAGGGTGACAATGGCTACACCTTC. Residues: CASCAQGDNGYTF.

This clonotype came up many times. V usage is TRBV7-2 and J usage is TRBJ2-7, with 12 bases matching TRBD2. Germline lookup yields CDR1 SGHTA and CDR2 FQGNSA. The V segment lost 6 bases and the J segment 0 bases; nucleotides outside the gene matches: 6. The CDR3 extends over 16 amino acids. The DNA for the CDR3 is TGTGCCAGCAGTCCCACTAGCGGGAGGAGCTCCTACGAGCAGTACTTC. It specifies CASSPTSGRSSYEQYF.